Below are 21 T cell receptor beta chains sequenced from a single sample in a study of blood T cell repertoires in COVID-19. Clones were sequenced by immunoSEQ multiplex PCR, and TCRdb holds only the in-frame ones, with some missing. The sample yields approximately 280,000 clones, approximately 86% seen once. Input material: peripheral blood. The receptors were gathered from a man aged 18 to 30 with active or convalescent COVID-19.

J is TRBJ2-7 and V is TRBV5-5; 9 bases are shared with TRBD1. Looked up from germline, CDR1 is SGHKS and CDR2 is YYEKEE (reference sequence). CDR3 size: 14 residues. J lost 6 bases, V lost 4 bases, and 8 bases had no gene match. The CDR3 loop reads CASSPGQGSSEQYF. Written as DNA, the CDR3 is TGTGCCAGCAGCCCGGGACAGGGCTCCAGCGAGCAGTACTTC. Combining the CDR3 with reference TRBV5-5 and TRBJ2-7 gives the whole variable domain DAGVTQSPTHLIKTRGQQVTLRCSPISGHKSVSWYQQVLGQGPQFIFQYYEKEERGRGNFPDRFSARQFPNYSSELNVNALLLGDSALYLCASSPGQGSSEQYFGPGTRLTVT.

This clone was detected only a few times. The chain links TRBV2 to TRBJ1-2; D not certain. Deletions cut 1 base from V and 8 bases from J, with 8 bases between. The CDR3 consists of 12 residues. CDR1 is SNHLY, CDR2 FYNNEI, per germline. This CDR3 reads CASSEEVAGYTF. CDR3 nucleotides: TGTGCCAGCAGTGAAGAAGTCGCGGGCTACACCTTC.

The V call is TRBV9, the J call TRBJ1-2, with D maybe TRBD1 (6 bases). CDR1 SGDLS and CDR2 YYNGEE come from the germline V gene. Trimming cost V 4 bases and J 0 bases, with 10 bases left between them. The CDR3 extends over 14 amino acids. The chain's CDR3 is CASSRDNANYGYTF. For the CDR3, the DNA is TGTGCCAGCAGCAGGGACAACGCTAACTATGGCTACACCTTC.

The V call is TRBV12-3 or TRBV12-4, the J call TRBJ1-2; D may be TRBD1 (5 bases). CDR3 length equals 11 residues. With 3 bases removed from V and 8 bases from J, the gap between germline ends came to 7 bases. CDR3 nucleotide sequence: TGTGCCAGCAGTTTGGGGCGAGGCTACACCTTC. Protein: CASSLGRGYTF.

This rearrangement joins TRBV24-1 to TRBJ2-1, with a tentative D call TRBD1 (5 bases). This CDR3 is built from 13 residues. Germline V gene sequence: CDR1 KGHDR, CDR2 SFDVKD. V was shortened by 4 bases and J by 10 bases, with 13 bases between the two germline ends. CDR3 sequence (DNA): TGTGCCACCAGTGACCCGGGTTGGGGCGAGCAGTTCTTC. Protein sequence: CATSDPGWGEQFF.

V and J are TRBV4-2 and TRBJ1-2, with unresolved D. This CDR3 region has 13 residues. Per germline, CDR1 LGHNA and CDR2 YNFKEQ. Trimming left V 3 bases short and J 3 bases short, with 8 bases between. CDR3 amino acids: CASSQGDYYGYTF. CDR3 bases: TGTGCCAGCAGCCAGGGAGACTACTATGGCTACACCTTC.

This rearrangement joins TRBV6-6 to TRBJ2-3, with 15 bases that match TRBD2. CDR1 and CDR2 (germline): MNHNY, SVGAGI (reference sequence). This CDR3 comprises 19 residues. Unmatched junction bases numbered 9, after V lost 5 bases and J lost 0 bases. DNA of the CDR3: TGTGCCAGCAGTCCACCGCCGGGACTAGCGGGGGGTAGCACAGATACGCAGTATTTT. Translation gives CASSPPPGLAGGSTDTQYF.

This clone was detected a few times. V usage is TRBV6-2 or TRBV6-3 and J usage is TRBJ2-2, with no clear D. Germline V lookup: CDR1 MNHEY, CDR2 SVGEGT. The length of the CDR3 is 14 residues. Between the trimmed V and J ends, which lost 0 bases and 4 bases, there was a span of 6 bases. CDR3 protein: CASSYSYSTGELFF. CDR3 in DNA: TGTGCCAGCAGTTACTCATATAGCACCGGGGAGCTGTTTTTT.

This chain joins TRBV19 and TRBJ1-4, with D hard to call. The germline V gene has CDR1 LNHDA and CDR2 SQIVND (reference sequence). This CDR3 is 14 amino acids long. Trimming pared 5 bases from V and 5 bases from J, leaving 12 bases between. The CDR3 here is CASSFGGVNEKLFF. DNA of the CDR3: TGTGCCAGTAGTTTTGGCGGGGTCAATGAAAAACTGTTTTTT. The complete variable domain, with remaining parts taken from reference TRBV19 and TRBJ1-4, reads DGGITQSPKYLFRKEGQNVTLSCEQNLNHDAMYWYRQDPGQGLRLIYYSQIVNDFQKGDIAEGYSVSREKKESFPLTVTSAQKNPTAFYLCASSFGGVNEKLFFGSGTQLSVL.

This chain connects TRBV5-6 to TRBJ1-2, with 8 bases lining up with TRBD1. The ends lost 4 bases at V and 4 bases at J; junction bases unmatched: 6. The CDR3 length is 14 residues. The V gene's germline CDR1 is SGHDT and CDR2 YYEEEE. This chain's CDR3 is CASSERDRSYGYTF. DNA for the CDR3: TGTGCCAGCAGCGAAAGGGACAGGAGCTATGGCTACACCTTC.

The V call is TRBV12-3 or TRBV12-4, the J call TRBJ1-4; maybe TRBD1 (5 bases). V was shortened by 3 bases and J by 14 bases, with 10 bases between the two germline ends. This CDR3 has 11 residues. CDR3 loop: CASSFGQGLFF. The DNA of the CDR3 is TGTGCCAGCAGTTTCGGGCAGGGTCTGTTTTTT.

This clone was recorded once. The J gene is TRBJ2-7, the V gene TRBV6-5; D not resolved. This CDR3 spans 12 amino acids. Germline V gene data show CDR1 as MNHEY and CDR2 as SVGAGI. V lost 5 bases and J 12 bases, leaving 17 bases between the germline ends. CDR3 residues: CASSIGLGELYF. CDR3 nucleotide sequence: TGTGCCAGCAGTATCGGTCTTGGTGAACTGTACTTC.

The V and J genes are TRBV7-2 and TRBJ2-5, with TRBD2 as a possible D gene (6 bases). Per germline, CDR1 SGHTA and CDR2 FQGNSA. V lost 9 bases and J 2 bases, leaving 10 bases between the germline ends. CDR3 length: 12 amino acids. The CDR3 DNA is TGTGCCAGTGGTGGGGGGCAAGAGACCCAGTACTTC. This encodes CASGGGQETQYF.

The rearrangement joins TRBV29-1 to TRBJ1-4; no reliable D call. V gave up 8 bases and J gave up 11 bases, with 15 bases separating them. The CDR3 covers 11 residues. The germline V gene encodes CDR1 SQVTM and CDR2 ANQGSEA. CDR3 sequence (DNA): TGCAGCCTTACTTCGGGGAACAAACTGTTTTTT. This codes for CSLTSGNKLFF.

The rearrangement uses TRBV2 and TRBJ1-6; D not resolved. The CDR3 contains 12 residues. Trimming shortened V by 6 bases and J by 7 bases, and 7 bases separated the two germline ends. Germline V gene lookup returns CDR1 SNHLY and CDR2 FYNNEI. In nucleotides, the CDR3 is TGTGCCAGCAGCCAGTACAATTCACCCCTCCACTTT. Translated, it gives CASSQYNSPLHF.

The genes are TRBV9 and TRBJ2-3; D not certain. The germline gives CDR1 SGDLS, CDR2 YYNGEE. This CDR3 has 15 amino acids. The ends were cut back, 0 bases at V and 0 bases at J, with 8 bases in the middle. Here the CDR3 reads CASSVAGLSTDTQYF. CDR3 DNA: TGTGCCAGCAGCGTAGCTGGGCTAAGCACAGATACGCAGTATTTT.

The CDR3 nucleotides read TGTGCCAGCAGCCGGGGGAATCTAGCGTCTAAACAGACCCAGTACTTC. This translates into CASSRGNLASKQTQYF. The rearrangement uses TRBV7-9 and TRBJ2-5, with a possible D match to TRBD2 (6 bases). V lost 5 bases, J lost 6 bases, and 22 bases lay in between. The CDR3 totals 16 residues. Germline V gene lookup returns CDR1 SEHNR and CDR2 FQNEAQ (reference sequence).

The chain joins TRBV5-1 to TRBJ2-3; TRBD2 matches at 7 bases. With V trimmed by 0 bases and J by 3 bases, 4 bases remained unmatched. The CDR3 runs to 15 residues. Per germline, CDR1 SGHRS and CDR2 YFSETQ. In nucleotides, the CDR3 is TGCGCCAGCAGCTTGGAGTCTAGCGGTACAGATACGCAGTATTTT. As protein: CASSLESSGTDTQYF.

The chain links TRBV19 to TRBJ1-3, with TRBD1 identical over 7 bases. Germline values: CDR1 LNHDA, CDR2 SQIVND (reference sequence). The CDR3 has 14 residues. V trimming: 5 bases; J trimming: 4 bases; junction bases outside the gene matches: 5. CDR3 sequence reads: CASSVGQVGNTIYF. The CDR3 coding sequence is TGTGCCAGTAGTGTCGGACAGGTCGGAAACACCATATATTTT.

CDR3 residues: CASSQGTDYGYTF. DNA of the CDR3: TGCGCCAGCAGCCAGGGGACGGACTATGGCTACACCTTC. V gene TRBV10-1 combines with J gene TRBJ1-2, with D perhaps matching TRBD1 (6 bases). From germline, CDR1 is WNHNN and CDR2 SYGVQD (reference sequence). Trimming pared 6 bases from V and 3 bases from J, leaving 11 bases between. The CDR3 contains 13 residues.

CDR3 loop: CASSQGGEKLFF. The CDR3 DNA reads as TGTGCCAGCAGCCAAGGCGGTGAAAAACTGTTTTTT. The genes are TRBV14 and TRBJ1-4; D unresolved. CDR3 size: 12 residues. Germline-derived CDR1 and CDR2 are SGHDN and FVKESK. The germline V and J ends were trimmed by 1 base and 7 bases, with 4 bases remaining between them.